Described below is a single T cell receptor beta chain sequence and its context. PCR amplification relied on 60 Vbeta primers (plus 13 Jbeta primers). Here immunoSEQ multiplex PCR was the method, and the copy in TCRdb shows in-frame clones only, minus some. This table holds fewer than 85,000 clones. The ends were cut back, 4 bases at V and 8 bases at J, with 16 bases in the middle. CDR1 SGHRS and CDR2 YFSETQ come from the germline V gene. The CDR3 covers 14 residues. This specimen belongs to a study of cytomegalovirus exposure and HLA in healthy donors. Input material: PBMCs. The chain carries TRBV5-1 and TRBJ2-1; a weak D match, TRBD1 (6 bases). The receptor comes from a man in his thirties or forties in good health and CMV-seronegative. The CDR3 here is CASSLFTGIDEQFF. The DNA of the CDR3 is TGCGCCAGCAGCCTTTTTACAGGGATCGATGAGCAGTTCTTC.